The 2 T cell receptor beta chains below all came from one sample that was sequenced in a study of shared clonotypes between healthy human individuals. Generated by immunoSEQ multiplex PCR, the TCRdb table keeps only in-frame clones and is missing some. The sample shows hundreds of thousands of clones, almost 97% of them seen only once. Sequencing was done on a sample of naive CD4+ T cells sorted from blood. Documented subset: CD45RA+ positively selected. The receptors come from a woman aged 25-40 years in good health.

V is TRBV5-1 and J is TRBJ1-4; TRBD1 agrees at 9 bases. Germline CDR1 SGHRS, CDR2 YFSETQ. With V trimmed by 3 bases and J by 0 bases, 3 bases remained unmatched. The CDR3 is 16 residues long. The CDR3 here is CASSSQGAATNEKLFF. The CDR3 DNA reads TGCGCCAGCAGCTCACAGGGGGCTGCAACTAATGAAAAACTGTTTTTT. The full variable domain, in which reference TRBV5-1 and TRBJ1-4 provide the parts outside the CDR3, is KAGVTQTPRYLIKTRGQQVTLSCSPISGHRSVSWYQQTPGQGLQFLFEYFSETQRNKGNFPGRFSGRQFSNSRSEMNVSTLELGDSALYLCASSSQGAATNEKLFFGSGTQLSVL.

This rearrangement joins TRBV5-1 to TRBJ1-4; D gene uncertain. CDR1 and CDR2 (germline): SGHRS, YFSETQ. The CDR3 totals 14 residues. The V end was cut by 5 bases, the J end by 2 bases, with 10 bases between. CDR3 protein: CASREVLTNEKLFF. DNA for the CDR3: TGCGCCAGCAGAGAGGTGTTGACTAATGAAAAACTGTTTTTT.